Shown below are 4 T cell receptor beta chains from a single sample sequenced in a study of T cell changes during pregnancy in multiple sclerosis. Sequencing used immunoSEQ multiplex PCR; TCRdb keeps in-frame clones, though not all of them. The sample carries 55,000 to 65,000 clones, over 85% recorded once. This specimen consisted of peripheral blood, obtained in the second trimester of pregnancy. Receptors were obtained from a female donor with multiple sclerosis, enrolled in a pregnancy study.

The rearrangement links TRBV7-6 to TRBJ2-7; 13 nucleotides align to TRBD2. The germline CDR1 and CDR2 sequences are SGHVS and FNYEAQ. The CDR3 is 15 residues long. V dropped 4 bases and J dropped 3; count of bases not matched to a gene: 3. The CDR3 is CASSYGTSGNYEQYF. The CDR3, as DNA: TGTGCCAGCAGCTATGGGACTAGCGGGAACTACGAGCAGTACTTC.

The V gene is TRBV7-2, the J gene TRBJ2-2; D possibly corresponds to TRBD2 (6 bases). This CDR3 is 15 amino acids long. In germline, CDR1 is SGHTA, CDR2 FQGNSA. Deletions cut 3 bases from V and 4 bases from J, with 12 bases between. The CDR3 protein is CASSFRDSGTGELFF. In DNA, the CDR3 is TGTGCCAGCAGCTTCCGGGACTCCGGCACCGGGGAGCTGTTTTTT.

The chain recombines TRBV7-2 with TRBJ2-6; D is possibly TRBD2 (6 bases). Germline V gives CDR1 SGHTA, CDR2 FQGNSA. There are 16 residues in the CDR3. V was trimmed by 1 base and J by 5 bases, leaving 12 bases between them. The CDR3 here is CASSLDLRDWANVLTF. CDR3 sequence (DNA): TGTGCCAGCAGCTTAGATCTGAGGGACTGGGCCAACGTCCTGACTTTC.

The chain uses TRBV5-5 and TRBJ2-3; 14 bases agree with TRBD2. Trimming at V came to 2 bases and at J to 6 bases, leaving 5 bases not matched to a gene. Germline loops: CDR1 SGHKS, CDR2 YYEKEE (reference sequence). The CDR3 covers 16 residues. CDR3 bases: TGTGCCAGCAGCTTAGGGACTAGCGGGAGTGCTGATACGCAGTATTTT. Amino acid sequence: CASSLGTSGSADTQYF.